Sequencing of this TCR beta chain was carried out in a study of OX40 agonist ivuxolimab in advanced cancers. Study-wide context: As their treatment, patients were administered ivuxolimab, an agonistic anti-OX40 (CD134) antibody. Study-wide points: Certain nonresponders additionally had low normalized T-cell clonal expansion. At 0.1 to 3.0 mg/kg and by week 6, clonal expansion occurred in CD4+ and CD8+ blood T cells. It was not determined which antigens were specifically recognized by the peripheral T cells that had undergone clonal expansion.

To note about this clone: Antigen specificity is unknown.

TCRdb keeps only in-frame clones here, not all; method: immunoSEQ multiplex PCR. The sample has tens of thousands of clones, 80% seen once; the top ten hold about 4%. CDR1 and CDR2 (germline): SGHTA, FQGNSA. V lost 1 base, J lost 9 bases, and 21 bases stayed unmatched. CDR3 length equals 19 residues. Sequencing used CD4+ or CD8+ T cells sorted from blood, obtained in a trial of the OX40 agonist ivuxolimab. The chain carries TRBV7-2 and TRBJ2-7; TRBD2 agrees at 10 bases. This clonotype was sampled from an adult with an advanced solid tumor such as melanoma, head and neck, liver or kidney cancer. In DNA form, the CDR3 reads TGTGCCAGCAGCTTAGGGGCTAGCGGGAGCCCCGTAAGGCCTGAGCGGCAGTACTTC. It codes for CASSLGASGSPVRPERQYF. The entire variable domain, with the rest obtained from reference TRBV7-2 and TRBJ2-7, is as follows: GAGVSQSPSNKVTEKGKDVELRCDPISGHTALYWYRQSLGQGLEFLIYFQGNSAPDKSGLPSDRFSAERTGGSVSTLTIQRTQQEDSAVYLCASSLGASGSPVRPERQYFGPGTRLTVT.